Each of the 28 T cell receptor beta chains below was sequenced from the same sample in a study of CD8+CD57+ T cells in acquired aplastic anemia. Profiling of TCR beta VDJ combinations and CDR3 sequences used genomic DNA as template. In TCRdb, the reads were re-called with MiXCR into one record per CDR3 protein. Of under 200,000 distinct CDR3 sequences detected, more than 40% appear once; the ten largest clones hold 30% to 40%. By flow cytometry, patients selected for sequencing had shown an expansion of CD8+CD57+ cells. The sample consisted of sorted CD4+, CD8+, or CD8+CD57+ T cells (not recorded which) from PBMCs. The receptor set was obtained from a human donor with aplastic anemia.

This clonotype was counted at least ten times. J is TRBJ1-1 and V is TRBV9, with a weak D call TRBD1 (6 bases). The V end was cut by 3 bases, the J end by 5 bases, with 11 bases between. Germline lookup yields CDR1 SGDLS and CDR2 YYNGEE. This CDR3 comprises 13 residues. CDR3 sequence: CASSAGVLTEAFF. The CDR3, as DNA: TGTGCCAGCAGCGCAGGGGTCTTGACTGAAGCTTTCTTT.

Of note for this clonotype: At one end, the junction sequence differs from germline, possibly due to a read error. The chain joins TRBV11-2 to TRBJ2-2; 7 nucleotides line up with TRBD2. Germline CDR1 is SGHAT and CDR2 is FQNNGV. The CDR3 runs 16 residues. The CDR3 here is CANSSTGLVNTGELFF. The CDR3 DNA reads TGTGCCAACAGCTCGACTGGACTAGTGAACACCGGGGAGCTGTTTTTT.

Worth noting for this clonotype: This may stem from a read error, because a much larger clone lies one nucleotide away. The CDR3 carries no conserved terminal phenylalanine or tryptophan, so it likely arises from a read error. This chain links TRBV5-6 with TRBJ2-7; 7 bases line up with TRBD1. V was clipped by 6 bases and J by 0 bases; unmatched bases: 6. Germline CDR1 reads SGHDT; CDR2 reads YYEEEE. This CDR3 spans 14 amino acids. The CDR3 protein is CASTPGQSSYEQYL. CDR3 in DNA: TGTGCCAGCACCCCGGGACAGAGCTCCTACGAGCAGTACCTC.

V and J are TRBV6-5 and TRBJ1-4, with 8 positions matching TRBD1. V was pared by 0 bases and J by 7 bases, with 7 bases of the junction left unmatched. This CDR3 comprises 16 residues. Germline CDR1 and CDR2: MNHEY and SVGAGI. CDR3 in amino acids: CASSYSEGQAFEKLFF. The CDR3 bases are TGTGCCAGCAGTTACTCAGAGGGACAGGCCTTTGAAAAACTGTTTTTT.

Points on this clonotype: Possible read error: a much larger clone is one base away. The V gene is TRBV6-5, the J gene TRBJ2-3; possible D gene TRBD2, 5 bases. Trimming cost V 6 bases and J 6 bases, with 19 bases left between them. The CDR3 sequence is 15 residues long. Per germline, CDR1 MNHEY and CDR2 SVGAGI. CDR3 DNA: TGTGCCAGCAGCTTACTAGGGTGGATGGAGGATACGCAGTATTTT. Its translation: CASSLLGWMEDTQYF.

This clonotype was counted at least ten times. The chain links TRBV11-2 to TRBJ2-7; D is possibly TRBD1 (5 bases). The CDR3 has 11 amino acids. Germline V CDR1 and CDR2: SGHAT, FQNNGV. The V end lost 6 bases, the J end lost 7 bases, and 10 bases lay between the germline ends. The CDR3 here is CASRDTGEQYF. The CDR3, as DNA: TGTGCCAGCAGGGACACAGGAGAGCAGTACTTC.

The CDR3 sequence: CAISRGAGNEQFF. CDR3 coding DNA: TGTGCCATCAGCAGGGGAGCGGGCAATGAGCAGTTCTTC. The gene calls are TRBV10-3 and TRBJ2-1, with D perhaps being TRBD1 or TRBD2 (6 bases each). Per germline, CDR1 ENHRY and CDR2 SYGVKD. The V and J ends lost 6 bases and 6 bases respectively, with 12 bases between them. The CDR3 runs 13 residues.

J is TRBJ2-6 and V is TRBV20-1; D is unresolved. V dropped 8 bases and J dropped 4 bases, with 6 bases sitting between them. Germline values: CDR1 DFQATT, CDR2 SNEGSKA (reference sequence). The CDR3 totals 11 residues. CDR3 region: CSTGGANVLTF. CDR3 coding DNA: TGCAGTACTGGGGGGGCCAACGTCCTGACTTTC.

In its sample, this clonotype was seen many times. V usage is TRBV5-1 and J usage is TRBJ2-7, with a possible D match to TRBD1 (5 bases). Germline CDR1 is SGHRS and CDR2 is YFSETQ. V was cut by 4 bases and J by 3 bases, with 23 bases left in between. The CDR3 loop spans 17 amino acids. CDR3 sequence reads: CASSPPLFGGRGYEQYF. In nucleotides, the CDR3 is TGCGCCAGCAGCCCACCCCTCTTCGGCGGAAGGGGCTACGAGCAGTACTTC.

This clonotype was seen a few times. This chain links TRBV20-1 with TRBJ1-6, with a weak D call TRBD1 (5 bases). V gave up 5 bases and J gave up 9 bases, with 17 bases separating them. The CDR3 has 14 residues. From germline, CDR1 is DFQATT and CDR2 SNEGSKA (reference sequence). The CDR3 DNA is TGCAGTGCTTTCGGGGGAATATCTGCTTCACCCCTCCACTTT. It translates to CSAFGGISASPLHF.

On this clonotype: Being one base from a much bigger clone, this may be a read error. The chain joins TRBV11-2 to TRBJ2-1; D gene ambiguous. The CDR3 loop spans 11 amino acids. Germline values: CDR1 SGHAT, CDR2 FQNNGV. The CDR3 sequence is CAGSAHLEQFF. As DNA, the CDR3 is TGTGCCGGCAGCGCCCACTTAGAGCAGTTCTTC.

This clonotype showed up many times. The chain couples TRBV12-3 or TRBV12-4 to TRBJ2-1; D is unresolved. Trimming removed 6 bases at V and 6 bases at J, with 6 bases between. The CDR3 length is 11 residues. The chain's CDR3 is CASSFGNEQFF. The CDR3 bases are TGTGCCAGCAGCTTCGGCAATGAGCAGTTCTTC.

This clonotype has just one count. J is TRBJ1-4 and V is TRBV11-2; no clear D gene. The CDR3 is 16 residues long. V was trimmed by 0 bases and J by 3 bases, leaving 11 bases between them. CDR1 SGHAT and CDR2 FQNNGV come from the germline V gene. As DNA, the CDR3 is TGTGCCAGCAGCTTAGACATGACGGCAGCTAATGAAAAACTGTTTTTT. It is translated as CASSLDMTAANEKLFF. Full variable domain (rest looked up from reference TRBV11-2 and TRBJ1-4): EAGVAQSPRYKIIEKRQSVAFWCNPISGHATLYWYQQILGQGPKLLIQFQNNGVVDDSQLPKDRFSAERLKGVDSTLKIQPAKLEDSAVYLCASSLDMTAANEKLFFGSGTQLSVL.

This clonotype has a count of ten or more. The CDR3 nucleotides are TGTGCCACCAGTGAGGCTCGAGCGGATACGCAGTATTTT. Translation: CATSEARADTQYF. V is TRBV24-1 and J is TRBJ2-3; D remains unclear. The germline V and J ends were trimmed by 4 bases and 6 bases, with 10 bases remaining between them. The germline V gene has CDR1 KGHDR and CDR2 SFDVKD. This CDR3 region has 13 residues.

This clonotype occurred many times. The chain has TRBV6-5 and TRBJ2-5, with 9 nucleotides matching TRBD2. Trimming cost V 6 bases and J 5 bases; bases outside gene matches: 7. The CDR3 has 14 amino acids. Germline CDR1 MNHEY, CDR2 SVGAGI. CDR3 in amino acids: CASSHVREGETQYF. The CDR3 DNA reads as TGTGCCAGCAGCCACGTGCGGGAGGGCGAGACCCAGTACTTC.

As regards this clonotype: Mismatch with germline at one junction end may stem from a read error. The chain combines TRBV9 with TRBJ1-2; no reliable D call. The CDR3 sequence is 11 residues long. Germline V lookup: CDR1 SGDLS, CDR2 YYNGEE. The CDR3 sequence is CASSGSNGYAF. The CDR3 DNA sequence: TGTGCCAGCAGCGGGTCGAATGGCTACGCCTTC.

The rearrangement joins TRBV14 to TRBJ2-2; D uncertain. V lost 1 base, J lost 7 bases, and 4 bases lay in between. Germline-derived CDR1 and CDR2 are SGHDN and FVKESK. The CDR3 has 12 amino acids. CDR3 sequence: CASSQVNGELFF. The CDR3 nucleotides are TGTGCCAGCAGCCAAGTCAACGGGGAGCTGTTTTTT.

The sample holds many counts of this clonotype. The chain combines TRBV11-2 with TRBJ2-3; D is unclear. The CDR3 loop spans 19 amino acids. Germline V gene lookup returns CDR1 SGHAT and CDR2 FQNNGV. Trimming removed 1 base at V and 0 bases at J, with 20 bases between. CDR3 DNA sequence: TGTGCCAGCAGCTTAGGACTTCGGAGCCCAAGACGTAGCACAGATACGCAGTATTTT. It encodes CASSLGLRSPRRSTDTQYF. Combining the CDR3 with reference TRBV11-2 and TRBJ2-3 gives the whole variable domain EAGVAQSPRYKIIEKRQSVAFWCNPISGHATLYWYQQILGQGPKLLIQFQNNGVVDDSQLPKDRFSAERLKGVDSTLKIQPAKLEDSAVYLCASSLGLRSPRRSTDTQYFGPGTRLTVL.

J is TRBJ2-7 and V is TRBV15; a weak D match, TRBD2 (5 bases). CDR3 length: 14 amino acids. The germline V gene has CDR1 LNHNV and CDR2 YYDKDF (reference sequence). Between the trimmed V and J ends, which lost 5 bases and 7 bases, there was a span of 18 bases. The DNA for the CDR3 is TGTGCCACCAGCTGGGGTGCGGGCTCTGGGGAGCAGTACTTC. Amino acid sequence: CATSWGAGSGEQYF.

This clonotype was seen at least ten times. The V and J genes are TRBV9 and TRBJ2-1; 10 nucleotides line up with TRBD1. The CDR3 has 15 residues. The V and J ends lost 0 bases and 6 bases, in that order; junction bases with no gene match: 3. Looked up from germline, CDR1 is SGDLS and CDR2 is YYNGEE. This CDR3 is CASSVGDRGLNEQFF. The DNA for the CDR3 is TGTGCCAGCAGCGTAGGAGACAGGGGGCTCAATGAGCAGTTCTTC.

At least ten counts were recorded for this clonotype. This chain uses TRBV5-1 with TRBJ2-7, with TRBD1 identical over 8 bases. Looked up from germline, CDR1 is SGHRS and CDR2 is YFSETQ. The length of the CDR3 is 16 residues. The V segment lost 2 bases and the J segment 3 bases; nucleotides outside the gene matches: 10. CDR3 in DNA: TGCGCCAGCAGCTTAGGACAGGGAAGAGGTTTCTACGAGCAGTACTTC. Its protein is CASSLGQGRGFYEQYF. The full variable domain, with the rest looked up from reference TRBV5-1 and TRBJ2-7, is KAGVTQTPRYLIKTRGQQVTLSCSPISGHRSVSWYQQTPGQGLQFLFEYFSETQRNKGNFPGRFSGRQFSNSRSEMNVSTLELGDSALYLCASSLGQGRGFYEQYFGPGTRLTVT.

This clonotype was counted once. This chain uses TRBV20-1 with TRBJ2-2; no reliable D call. Per germline, CDR1 DFQATT and CDR2 SNEGSKA (reference sequence). Trimming removed 4 bases at V and 4 bases at J, with 7 bases between. This CDR3 is built from 12 residues. The CDR3 region is CSAKRPTGELFF. DNA for the CDR3: TGCAGTGCTAAACGGCCCACCGGGGAGCTGTTTTTT.

The V call is TRBV25-1, the J call TRBJ1-1; 7 bases agree with TRBD1. The CDR3 length is 13 residues. J lost 5 bases, V lost 6 bases, and 6 bases had no gene match. The germline V gene has CDR1 MGHDK and CDR2 SYGVNS. In DNA form, the CDR3 reads TGTGCCAGCAGAGTACAGGGGAGGACTGAAGCTTTCTTT. It is translated as CASRVQGRTEAFF.

V and J are TRBV19 and TRBJ1-1; D unclear. The CDR3 loop spans 13 amino acids. The V end lost 3 bases, the J end lost 7 bases, and 12 bases lay between the germline ends. CDR1 and CDR2 from the germline V gene are LNHDA and SQIVND (reference sequence). This CDR3 is CASSIWGESEAFF. As DNA, the CDR3 is TGTGCCAGTAGTATCTGGGGAGAGAGTGAAGCTTTCTTT.

This chain connects TRBV10-2 to TRBJ1-5; 10 nucleotides match TRBD1. J lost 5 bases, V lost 2 bases, and 3 bases had no gene match. Germline-derived CDR1 and CDR2 are WSHSY and SAAADI. The length of the CDR3 is 15 residues. The CDR3, as DNA: TGCGCCAGCAGTGAGAGGGACAGGGGACATCAGCCCCAGCATTTT. Its translation is CASSERDRGHQPQHF.

The V gene is TRBV6-1, the J gene TRBJ1-2; D gene ambiguous. CDR1 MNHNS and CDR2 SASEGT come from the germline V gene. V was clipped by 6 bases and J by 8 bases, with 13 bases between them. This CDR3 comprises 12 residues. The CDR3 DNA reads TGTGCCAGCAGACCTCCCGCTGGGGGCTACACCTTC. The encoded protein is CASRPPAGGYTF.

The CDR3 region has the DNA TGTGCCAGTAGTCAGGGGACAGGGGACCAAGAGACCCAGTACTTC. This encodes CASSQGTGDQETQYF. The chain combines TRBV19 with TRBJ2-5, with 10 bases lining up with TRBD1. Germline V gives CDR1 LNHDA, CDR2 SQIVND (reference sequence). The CDR3 is 15 residues long. V lost 5 bases, J lost 0 bases, and 3 bases stayed unmatched. The full variable domain, its missing parts supplied by reference TRBV19 and TRBJ2-5, is DGGITQSPKYLFRKEGQNVTLSCEQNLNHDAMYWYRQDPGQGLRLIYYSQIVNDFQKGDIAEGYSVSREKKESFPLTVTSAQKNPTAFYLCASSQGTGDQETQYFGPGTRLLVL.

This clonotype was seen many times. The CDR3 DNA sequence: TGCAGTGCTAGACCCAGGACGGGCTTTGATGAAAAACTGTTTTTT. Amino acid sequence: CSARPRTGFDEKLFF. The chain uses TRBV20-1 and TRBJ1-4; the D is unclear. V lost 2 bases and J lost 6, with 16 bases in between. This CDR3 contains 15 residues. Germline lookup yields CDR1 DFQATT and CDR2 SNEGSKA (reference sequence).